These 16 T cell receptor beta chains share one sample of origin, sequenced in a study of blood T cell repertoires in COVID-19. Sequenced by immunoSEQ multiplex PCR; TCRdb stores in-frame clones only, minus some. This table holds 150,000 to 200,000 clones, roughly 86% found once. The sample taken for sequencing was peripheral blood. These TCRs come from a man between 35 and 55 years old with active or convalescent COVID-19.

Only a few counts were recorded for this clone. The chain employs TRBV6-5 and TRBJ2-5, with D uncertain. The CDR3 extends over 15 amino acids. Germline CDR1 and CDR2: MNHEY and SVGAGI. V dropped 0 bases and J dropped 5 bases, with 13 bases sitting between them. DNA for the CDR3: TGTGCCAGCAGTTACTCTTTCGTAAAGCCGGAGACCCAGTACTTC. Protein sequence: CASSYSFVKPETQYF.

This clone was observed once. V usage is TRBV5-1 and J usage is TRBJ2-3; D is perhaps TRBD1 (7 bases). Looked up from germline, CDR1 is SGHRS and CDR2 is YFSETQ. The CDR3 is 16 amino acids. V lost 1 base, J lost 0 bases, and 12 bases lay in between. The CDR3 nucleotides read TGCGCCAGCAGCTTGCAGGGGGACTCTAGCACAGATACGCAGTATTTT. Amino acid sequence: CASSLQGDSSTDTQYF.

The rearrangement links TRBV2 to TRBJ2-3; D is undetermined. With 6 bases removed from V and 4 bases from J, the gap between germline ends came to 8 bases. CDR3 size: 12 residues. Germline V gene data show CDR1 as SNHLY and CDR2 as FYNNEI. The CDR3 DNA is TGTGCCAGCAGCCAGACTGCAGATACGCAGTATTTT. Its translation is CASSQTADTQYF.

The chain's CDR3 is CSARRGHEQYF. The CDR3 coding sequence is TGCAGTGCCCGAAGAGGGCACGAGCAGTACTTC. V gene TRBV20-1 combines with J gene TRBJ2-7, with D tentatively TRBD2 (5 bases). With 6 bases removed from V and 5 bases from J, the gap between germline ends came to 11 bases. The CDR3 covers 11 residues. Germline values: CDR1 DFQATT, CDR2 SNEGSKA (reference sequence).

The chain links TRBV6-5 to TRBJ1-1; the D gene is possibly TRBD1 (5 bases). The CDR3 loop spans 13 amino acids. V was cut by 7 bases and J by 7 bases, with 16 bases left in between. Germline lookup yields CDR1 MNHEY and CDR2 SVGAGI. In DNA, the CDR3 is TGTGCCAGCACCCCAACGTGGGGGGTTGAAGCTTTCTTT. Translating it yields CASTPTWGVEAFF.

This clone counts as medium-sized. The chain uses TRBV27 and TRBJ2-7, with D unclear. CDR3 length equals 13 residues. Trimming removed 5 bases at V and 6 bases at J, with 14 bases between. Germline values: CDR1 MNHEY, CDR2 SMNVEV (reference sequence). CDR3 residues: CASSPTSAGEQYF. CDR3 DNA: TGTGCCAGCAGTCCCACCTCGGCAGGCGAGCAGTACTTC.

The chain joins TRBV11-2 to TRBJ2-3; D remains unclear. V was clipped by 1 base and J by 3 bases, with 8 bases between them. Germline V gives CDR1 SGHAT, CDR2 FQNNGV. The CDR3 length is 14 residues. CDR3 amino acids: CASSLGPGTDTQYF. DNA for the CDR3: TGTGCCAGCAGCTTAGGTCCAGGTACAGATACGCAGTATTTT.

The chain has TRBV13 and TRBJ1-1, with TRBD1 matching over 10 bases. V lost 4 bases, J lost 1 base, and 3 bases stayed unmatched. Germline lookup yields CDR1 PRHDT and CDR2 FYEKMQ (reference sequence). CDR3 length: 15 residues. CDR3 in DNA: TGTGCCAGCAGCTCCGGACAGGGGGAGAACACTGAAGCTTTCTTT. Its translation is CASSSGQGENTEAFF. Combining the CDR3 with reference TRBV13 and TRBJ1-1 gives the whole variable domain AAGVIQSPRHLIKEKRETATLKCYPIPRHDTVYWYQQGPGQDPQFLISFYEKMQSDKGSIPDRFSAQQFSDYHSELNMSSLELGDSALYFCASSSGQGENTEAFFGQGTRLTVV.

This clone was picked up one time. The chain couples TRBV5-4 to TRBJ1-6; 7 nucleotides align to TRBD1. The CDR3 runs to 17 residues. Germline lookup yields CDR1 SGHNT and CDR2 YYREEE (reference sequence). J lost 4 bases, V lost 2 bases, and 9 bases had no gene match. The CDR3: CASSFGGQGVYNSPLHF. The CDR3 bases are TGTGCCAGCAGCTTTGGGGGTCAGGGGGTTTATAATTCACCCCTCCACTTT.

This sequence joins TRBV29-1 and TRBJ1-2, with TRBD1 matching 8 bases. V was clipped by 1 base and J by 2 bases; unmatched bases: 0. Germline loops: CDR1 SQVTM, CDR2 ANQGSEA. CDR3 length: 13 residues. CDR3 sequence (DNA): TGCAGCGTTGAAGCAGGGGGCAACTATGGCTACACCTTC. This gives the protein CSVEAGGNYGYTF.

The rearrangement links TRBV6-5 to TRBJ1-1, with D unresolved. The germline gives CDR1 MNHEY, CDR2 SVGAGI. V was pared by 7 bases and J by 1 base, with 10 bases between. The CDR3 sequence is 13 residues long. The CDR3 sequence: CASIGGTNTEAFF. DNA of the CDR3: TGTGCCAGCATAGGAGGAACGAACACTGAAGCTTTCTTT.

The chain combines TRBV19 with TRBJ1-5; D perhaps matches TRBD1 (6 bases). Per germline, CDR1 LNHDA and CDR2 SQIVND (reference sequence). This CDR3 has 15 residues. Trimming took 9 bases from V and 10 from J, leaving 25 bases between them. The CDR3 reads CASCTGQPRNSPQHF. The CDR3 DNA reads as TGTGCCAGCTGCACCGGACAGCCGAGGAACAGCCCCCAGCATTTT.

This rearrangement joins TRBV18 to TRBJ1-5; the D is unclear. Germline V gene sequence: CDR1 KGHSH, CDR2 LQKENI. The CDR3 sequence is 13 residues long. V was cut by 5 bases and J by 9 bases, with 14 bases left in between. The CDR3: CASSKDGAGPQHF. CDR3 nucleotides: TGTGCCAGCTCAAAGGACGGTGCGGGGCCCCAGCATTTT.

This chain joins TRBV24-1 and TRBJ1-5; D is possibly TRBD1 (5 bases). The V gene lost 3 bases and the J gene lost 6 bases, with 20 bases spanning the gap. Germline lookup yields CDR1 KGHDR and CDR2 SFDVKD. This CDR3 region has 17 residues. The CDR3 protein is CATSDNQGTSVVQPQHF. Here the CDR3 DNA reads TGTGCCACCAGTGATAACCAGGGCACGTCAGTCGTTCAGCCCCAGCATTTT.

The chain combines TRBV5-1 with TRBJ1-5; D is uncertain. Trimming cost V 0 bases and J 6 bases, with 10 bases left between them. The CDR3 is made up of 14 amino acids. Germline V gene lookup returns CDR1 SGHRS and CDR2 YFSETQ. The CDR3 bases are TGCGCCAGCAGCTTGGGTGAGGCGGGTCAGCCCCAGCATTTT. It specifies CASSLGEAGQPQHF.

The chain combines TRBV28 with TRBJ2-5; D possibly corresponds to TRBD2 (7 bases). V lost 8 bases and J lost 6, with 19 bases in between. This CDR3 has 14 residues. In germline, CDR1 is MDHEN, CDR2 SYDVKM. CDR3: CASRNSGGVKTQYF. CDR3 sequence (DNA): TGTGCCAGCCGAAACTCGGGGGGCGTGAAGACCCAGTACTTC.